These T cell receptor beta chains were read from a single sample in a study of blood T cell repertoires in COVID-19. Here immunoSEQ multiplex PCR was the method, and the copy in TCRdb shows in-frame clones only, minus some. The sample gives some 500,000 clones, 85% to 90% of which show up once; about 8.2% is in the top ten. Sequences were obtained from peripheral blood. These receptors were collected from a woman aged 50 to 60 with COVID-19, enrolled during active disease. CDR3s include the opening cysteine and the closing phenylalanine or tryptophan. D genes are given only for firm matches. Only part of the rows carry a size: once, few, many, or a class if the clone is expanded.

j_gene: TRBJ1-2; v_gene: TRBV2; d_gene: -; abundance: -; CDR3nt: TGTGCCAGCAGCCACATCGACAGGACTAACTATGGCTACACCTTC; CDR3aa: CASSHIDRTNYGYTF
j_gene: TRBJ2-7; v_gene: TRBV5-8; d_gene: TRBD2; abundance: -; CDR3nt: TGTGCCAGCAGCCGGTTTAGCGGGGGGGATTCCTCCTACGAGCAGTACTTC; CDR3aa: CASSRFSGGDSSYEQYF
j_gene: TRBJ1-3; v_gene: TRBV25-1; d_gene: -; abundance: -; CDR3nt: TGTGCCAGCAGAGCTTCGCGAGGTGGAAACACCATATATTTT; CDR3aa: CASRASRGGNTIYF
j_gene: TRBJ2-3; v_gene: TRBV5-6; d_gene: -; abundance: -; CDR3nt: TGTGCCAGCAGCTTGGACTGGGCCACAGATACGCAGTATTTT; CDR3aa: CASSLDWATDTQYF
j_gene: TRBJ2-4; v_gene: TRBV30; d_gene: -; abundance: -; CDR3nt: TGTGCCTGGAGTGTCTCCTCCATTCAGTACTTC; CDR3aa: CAWSVSSIQYF
j_gene: TRBJ1-1; v_gene: TRBV2; d_gene: TRBD1; abundance: once; CDR3nt: TGTGCCAGCAGGGATCCACAGGGGCCCCCTACTGAAGCTTTCTTT; CDR3aa: CASRDPQGPPTEAFF
j_gene: TRBJ1-1; v_gene: TRBV24-1; d_gene: -; abundance: -; CDR3nt: TGTGCCACCAGTGACCCAGAGAACACTGAAGCTTTCTTT; CDR3aa: CATSDPENTEAFF
j_gene: TRBJ2-7; v_gene: TRBV11-2; d_gene: TRBD1; abundance: -; CDR3nt: TGTGCCAGCAGCCTCCTGGGAACAGGGGGGTACGAGCAGTACTTC; CDR3aa: CASSLLGTGGYEQYF
j_gene: TRBJ1-3; v_gene: TRBV11-2; d_gene: -; abundance: -; CDR3nt: TGTGCCAGCAGCTTAACGGCAGGGCTCCCCCCTGGAAACACCATATATTTT; CDR3aa: CASSLTAGLPPGNTIYF
j_gene: TRBJ2-1; v_gene: TRBV20-1; d_gene: TRBD1; abundance: -; CDR3nt: TGCAGTGCTAGTAGGGCCCTCGGGACAGGGGGAAATGAGCAGTTCTTC; CDR3aa: CSASRALGTGGNEQFF
j_gene: TRBJ1-6; v_gene: TRBV27; d_gene: -; abundance: few; CDR3nt: TGTGCCAGCAGTCCCGGACAGTTCTATAATTCACCCCTCCACTTT; CDR3aa: CASSPGQFYNSPLHF
j_gene: TRBJ2-7; v_gene: TRBV29-1; d_gene: -; abundance: once; CDR3nt: TGCAGCGTTGAGGAGGGGGCGAATTCCTACGAGCAGTACTTC; CDR3aa: CSVEEGANSYEQYF